Sequencing of this TCR beta chain was carried out in a study of blood T cells in healthy people across ages. CDR1 is SGHTA, CDR2 FQGNSA, per germline. There are 15 residues in the CDR3. V shed 1 base and J shed 2 bases, with 10 bases lying between them. Donors gave around 10 milliliters of peripheral blood apiece. Isolation of PBMCs gave at least 6.5 million cells per sample. Samples each yielded at least 5.5 micrograms of total RNA. A J-beta primer mix and a sample-barcoded 5' primer were used in a second PCR of roughly 7 to 12 cycles. One entry per CDR3 protein, called by TCRdb with MiXCR from the 5' RACE reads. The table lists hundreds of thousands of distinct CDR3 sequences, roughly three fifths of them singletons.

This sequence was found in a man in his forties in good health. This chain links TRBV7-2 with TRBJ2-3; D not certain. The source material was blood. CDR3 in amino acids: CASSLELQSTDTQYF. The DNA for the CDR3 is TGTGCCAGCAGCTTAGAGTTACAGTCCACAGATACGCAGTATTTT.